This record covers a single T cell receptor (beta chain). Its recognized antigen is unknown. No quality values exist for individual bases; no much larger clone is one base distant. Collaborating institutions collected whole blood in K2EDTA tubes following their own protocols. Collaborator samples were shipped for TCRbeta analysis as frozen whole blood, isolated PBMCs, or DNA extracted from either sample type. The source of the sample is a study of blood T cell repertoires in COVID-19 (dated by TCRdb to 2019 to 2021). Regarding the research as a whole: Samples covering the acute and convalescent phases of COVID-19 were provided by collaborators in the United States, Italy and Spain. The prospective study material was composed of cDNA or gDNA derived from T cells, B-cell-depleted T cells, or PBMCs. Deeply sampled blood TCRbeta repertoires from subjects exposed to, actively infected with, or recovered from COVID-19 were included in the dataset. The repertoires were released in a freely available public database meant as a resource for research on the immune response to SARS-CoV-2. The samples were drawn from the first 160 participants of the ongoing ImmuneRACE study and from 1,200 or so subjects provided by 6 global collaborators. The sample metadata nearly always contained a de-identified subject ID, COVID-19 status, age in years and sex. Where available, HLA class I and class II types were taken from metadata supplied by the sample provider and were not determined by assay-based typing. Findings and caveats that apply to the study as a whole: Clinical and demographic metadata were provided uncurated, with the amount varying by source and participant.

V was cut back by 4 bases and J by 0 bases, leaving a gap of 4 bases between them. The CDR3 measures 13 amino acids from cysteine to phenylalanine. The only DNA kept is the CDR3, 39 bases in frame from the first base. The germline V gene yields SGHRS for CDR1 and YFSETQ for CDR2. The immunoSEQ Assay, a bias-controlled multiplex PCR, was used to amplify TCRbeta CDR3 regions from genomic DNA. On the authors' methods: The number of nucleated cells in each sample was estimated from the amplification of reference gene primers within the assay. To quantify the absolute abundance of each unique TCRbeta CDR3 rearrangement, sequence reads were collapsed and filtered. Productive Simpson clonality was computed per sample as the square root of Simpson's diversity index over productive rearrangements. This immuneACCESS table, as held by TCRdb, lists in-frame sequences with V and J called but not all clones. Of the missing ones, under half trace to an unresolved V gene in checked studies; the others have no known cause. Clone size and V and J calls were adopted from that table, with D and trimming inferred from the DNA. The sample records about 190,000 clones, 89% of which are singletons. The top ten clonotypes cover around 7% of the sample.

The sequencing sample was made of peripheral blood. The chain employs TRBV5-1 and TRBJ1-4, with the D gene not confidently named. This receptor was taken from a man in his forties with acute or convalescent COVID-19. The nucleotide sequence is given as TGCGCCAGCAGCCCTACAACTAATGAAAAACTGTTTTTT. Translated, this gives CASSPTTNEKLFF.